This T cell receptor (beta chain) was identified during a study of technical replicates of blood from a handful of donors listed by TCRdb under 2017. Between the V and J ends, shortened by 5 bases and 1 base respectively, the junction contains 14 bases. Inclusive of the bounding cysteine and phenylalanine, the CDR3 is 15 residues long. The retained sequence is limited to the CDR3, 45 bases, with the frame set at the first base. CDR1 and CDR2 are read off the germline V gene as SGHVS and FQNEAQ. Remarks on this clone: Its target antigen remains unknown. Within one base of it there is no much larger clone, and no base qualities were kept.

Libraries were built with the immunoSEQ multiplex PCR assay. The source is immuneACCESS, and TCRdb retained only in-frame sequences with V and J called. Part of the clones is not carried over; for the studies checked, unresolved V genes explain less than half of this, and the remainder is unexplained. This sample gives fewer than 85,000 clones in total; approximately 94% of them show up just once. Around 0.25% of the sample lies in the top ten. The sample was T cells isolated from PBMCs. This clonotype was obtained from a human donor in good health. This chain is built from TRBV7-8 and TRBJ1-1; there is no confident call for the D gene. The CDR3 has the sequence CASSPGIVSNTEAFF. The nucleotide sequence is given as TGTGCCAGCAGCCCGGGGATCGTTTCGAACACTGAAGCTTTCTTT.